This passage covers 13 T cell receptor beta chains from one sample sequenced in a study of early T cells in non-severe SARS-CoV-2 infection. MiXCR, applied by TCRdb to the 5' RACE reads, yields one record per CDR3 protein. In the table there are tens of thousands of distinct CDR3 sequences, about 9.4% of which are singletons. This material consisted of whole blood, taken at baseline. Receptor source: an adult who was a healthcare worker with PCR-confirmed SARS-CoV-2 infection or an uninfected control (not recorded which).

This chain joins TRBV12-3 or TRBV12-4 and TRBJ2-5; 15 bases are a match to TRBD2. CDR3 length: 20 amino acids. J lost 5 bases, V lost 6 bases, and 19 bases had no gene match. For the CDR3, the DNA is TGTGCCAGCAGCCCATTTGGTGGAGGACTAGCGGGAGGGCCTGGGGAGACCCAGTACTTC. Residues: CASSPFGGGLAGGPGETQYF.

This clonotype was seen a few times. The rearrangement links TRBV7-9 to TRBJ1-5; 8 nucleotides match TRBD1. With 5 bases clipped from V and 7 bases from J, the junction kept 4 bases outside the gene matches. Germline-derived CDR1 and CDR2 are SEHNR and FQNEAQ (reference sequence). This CDR3 comprises 13 residues. CDR3 residues: CASSPGQGQPQHF. The CDR3 DNA reads as TGTGCCAGCAGCCCCGGACAGGGACAGCCCCAGCATTTT.

In this sample, this clonotype turned up a few times. The chain uses TRBV5-6 and TRBJ2-7; D may match TRBD1 or TRBD2 (5 bases each). Trimming removed 3 bases at V and 9 bases at J, with 16 bases between. Germline lookup yields CDR1 SGHDT and CDR2 YYEEEE. The CDR3 covers 13 residues. CDR3 residues: CASSSGRVFTQYF. DNA for the CDR3: TGTGCCAGCAGCTCGGGACGAGTCTTCACGCAGTACTTC.

This clonotype was seen just once. The gene calls are TRBV27 and TRBJ1-2; 10 bases are a match to TRBD1. Germline V gene data show CDR1 as MNHEY and CDR2 as SMNVEV (reference sequence). The CDR3 is made up of 13 amino acids. Trimming removed 6 bases from V and 8 bases from J; junction bases left unmatched: 6. The CDR3 loop reads CASRRQGAGGYTF. DNA for the CDR3: TGTGCCAGCAGAAGACAGGGGGCGGGAGGCTACACCTTC.

The V call is TRBV7-8, the J call TRBJ2-1; unclear D gene. V lost 2 bases, J lost 5 bases, and 10 bases lay in between. Germline V gene sequence: CDR1 SGHVS, CDR2 FQNEAQ. The CDR3 runs to 14 residues. CDR3 in DNA: TGTGCCAGCAGCTTAAGTAACTACAACAATGAGCAGTTCTTC. Translating gives CASSLSNYNNEQFF.

This chain uses TRBV28 with TRBJ1-1, with a weak D call TRBD1 (6 bases). The CDR3 loop spans 14 amino acids. CDR1 MDHEN and CDR2 SYDVKM come from the germline V gene. Trimming shortened V by 2 bases and J by 5 bases, and 12 bases separated the two germline ends. The CDR3 sequence is CASSLGGGRTEAFF. The CDR3 DNA reads TGTGCCAGCAGTTTAGGCGGGGGGCGGACTGAAGCTTTCTTT.

The table lists this clonotype with a few counts. The chain has TRBV6-5 and TRBJ2-2; D is undetermined. CDR1 MNHEY and CDR2 SVGAGI come from the germline V gene. Trimming removed 7 bases at V and 6 bases at J, with 9 bases between. There are 12 residues in the CDR3. Here the CDR3 reads CASNSHPGELFF. The DNA of the CDR3 is TGTGCCAGCAATAGCCACCCCGGGGAGCTGTTTTTT.

This clonotype showed up just a few times. The CDR3, as DNA: TGTGCCATCAGTAGAGGGGATTACCGGGACGTGGTCAATGAGCAGTTCTTC. Translation: CAISRGDYRDVVNEQFF. The chain is built from TRBV10-3 and TRBJ2-1, with D perhaps being TRBD1 or TRBD2 (5 bases each). V dropped 5 bases and J dropped 6 bases, with 23 bases sitting between them. Germline V gene sequence: CDR1 ENHRY, CDR2 SYGVKD. This CDR3 is 17 amino acids long.

Ten or more counts support this clonotype. The chain recombines TRBV24-1 with TRBJ2-3; tentatively, D is TRBD1 (6 bases). V was shortened by 6 bases and J by 0 bases, with 15 bases between the two germline ends. CDR3 size: 16 residues. Per the germline V gene, CDR1 is KGHDR and CDR2 is SFDVKD. CDR3 DNA sequence: TGTGCCACCAGTCGACGTGGACAGCAAAGCACAGATACGCAGTATTTT. It translates to CATSRRGQQSTDTQYF.

This chain links TRBV5-4 with TRBJ2-4; TRBD2 matches at 8 bases. The germline CDR1 and CDR2 sequences are SGHNT and YYREEE (reference sequence). V lost 0 bases, J lost 1 base, and 0 bases stayed unmatched. The length of the CDR3 is 15 residues. The CDR3 loop is CASSLGGGAKNIQYF. CDR3 nucleotide sequence: TGTGCCAGCAGCTTGGGCGGGGGGGCCAAAAACATTCAGTACTTC.

This clonotype showed up just a few times. V is TRBV2 and J is TRBJ1-6; D unresolved. The CDR3 spans 16 residues. The germline V gene encodes CDR1 SNHLY and CDR2 FYNNEI. V dropped 7 bases and J dropped 0 bases, with 13 bases sitting between them. The CDR3 region is CASKLAGGSYNSPLHF. CDR3 nucleotide sequence: TGTGCCAGCAAATTGGCAGGCGGCTCCTATAATTCACCCCTCCACTTT.

The chain carries TRBV6-5 and TRBJ1-1; TRBD1 is a possible D gene (5 bases). Germline V gene lookup returns CDR1 MNHEY and CDR2 SVGAGI. This CDR3 is built from 12 residues. The V and J ends lost 5 bases and 11 bases respectively, with 15 bases between them. The CDR3 DNA is TGTGCCAGCAGTAGGGGAGGCTCGGTGGCTTTCTTT. The encoded protein is CASSRGGSVAFF.

This clonotype showed up just a few times. The rearrangement uses TRBV4-1 and TRBJ2-2; D is ambiguous. V lost 2 bases and J lost 4, with 8 bases in between. Germline CDR1 MGHRA, CDR2 YSYEKL. This CDR3 contains 14 residues. The CDR3 nucleotides are TGCGCCAGCAGCCAAAGACACACCACCGGGGAGCTGTTTTTT. This translates into CASSQRHTTGELFF.